Below, 25 T cell receptor beta chains from the same sample are listed, as sequenced in a study of blood T cell repertoires in COVID-19. Clones were sequenced by immunoSEQ multiplex PCR, and TCRdb holds only the in-frame ones, with some missing. Here the sample spans about 340,000 clones, around nine tenths being singletons. The sample taken for sequencing was peripheral blood. These receptors came from a woman aged 65 to 85 with COVID-19, enrolled during active disease.

The chain employs TRBV6-1 and TRBJ2-2; 8 positions match TRBD1. Trimming took 7 bases from V and 5 from J; bases not matched to a gene: 6. The CDR3 is 14 amino acids. The germline CDR1 and CDR2 sequences are MNHNS and SASEGT. The CDR3 sequence: CASTGQGKTGELFF. The CDR3 DNA follows: TGTGCCAGCACTGGACAGGGAAAAACCGGGGAGCTGTTTTTT.

This clone was seen more than once but under ten times. The CDR3 coding sequence is TGCAGTGCTAGTGGACAGGGCCTCTATGGCTACACCTTC. Encoded protein: CSASGQGLYGYTF. The chain recombines TRBV20-1 with TRBJ1-2; 8 nucleotides align to TRBD1. The CDR3 consists of 13 residues. Germline V gene sequence: CDR1 DFQATT, CDR2 SNEGSKA (reference sequence). V was pared by 3 bases and J by 4 bases, with 4 bases of the junction left unmatched.

The chain couples TRBV2 to TRBJ1-1, with TRBD1 matching over 7 bases. In germline, CDR1 is SNHLY, CDR2 FYNNEI. This CDR3 is built from 13 residues. The ends lost 7 bases at V and 7 bases at J; junction bases unmatched: 9. This chain's CDR3 is CASTLGQTYEAFF. The CDR3 DNA is TGTGCCAGCACCCTGGGACAGACATATGAAGCTTTCTTT. The full variable domain, completed using reference TRBV2 and TRBJ1-1, is EPEVTQTPSHQVTQMGQEVILRCVPISNHLYFYWYRQILGQKVEFLVSFYNNEISEKSEIFDDQFSVERPDGSNFTLKIRSTKLEDSAMYFCASTLGQTYEAFFGQGTRLTVV.

This sequence joins TRBV5-6 and TRBJ2-2; D possibly corresponds to TRBD2 (6 bases). The CDR3 loop spans 14 amino acids. CDR1 is SGHDT, CDR2 YYEEEE, per germline. The V gene lost 2 bases and the J gene lost 5 bases, with 10 bases spanning the gap. In DNA form, the CDR3 reads TGTGCCAGCAGCTTCGGGACTTCGACCGGGGAGCTGTTTTTT. Translated: CASSFGTSTGELFF.

The chain links TRBV10-3 to TRBJ2-7; TRBD2 matches 8 bases. This CDR3 region has 15 residues. V was clipped by 3 bases and J by 0 bases; unmatched bases: 4. From germline, CDR1 is ENHRY and CDR2 SYGVKD. The CDR3: CAISDRSGSSYEQYF. In DNA form, the CDR3 reads TGTGCCATCAGTGATAGAAGCGGGAGCTCCTACGAGCAGTACTTC.

This sequence joins TRBV13 and TRBJ1-1; D is perhaps TRBD1 (6 bases). This CDR3 has 14 residues. CDR1 and CDR2 (germline): PRHDT, FYEKMQ (reference sequence). Trimming took 7 bases from V and 2 from J, leaving 14 bases between them. DNA of the CDR3: TGTGCCAGCAACAAGGACAGAACTAACACTGAAGCTTTCTTT. Translating gives CASNKDRTNTEAFF.

The gene calls are TRBV7-3 and TRBJ2-2; 13 nucleotides match TRBD2. Germline values: CDR1 SGHTA, CDR2 FQGTGA. The CDR3 runs 16 residues. With 5 bases clipped from V and 4 bases from J, the junction kept 4 bases outside the gene matches. The DNA for the CDR3 is TGTGCCAGCAGCCAGACTAGCGGGGGGTCCACCGGGGAGCTGTTTTTT. Translated, it gives CASSQTSGGSTGELFF.

The V gene is TRBV5-4, the J gene TRBJ1-2; 8 nucleotides match TRBD1. CDR1 and CDR2 (germline): SGHNT, YYREEE (reference sequence). Germline trimming cut 5 bases from V and 2 bases from J; bases unmatched to any gene: 5. This CDR3 has 14 residues. The CDR3 DNA is TGTGCCAGCAGTCTGGGACAGGAAAACTATGGCTACACCTTC. This encodes CASSLGQENYGYTF.

The chain joins TRBV19 to TRBJ2-5; 13 nucleotides line up with TRBD2. V trimming: 6 bases; J trimming: 7 bases; junction bases outside the gene matches: 11. The CDR3 runs to 16 residues. From germline, CDR1 is LNHDA and CDR2 SQIVND (reference sequence). The CDR3 DNA reads as TGTGCCAGTAGGAAGGAGGGGACTAGCGGGGTAGGGACCCAGTACTTC. It codes for CASRKEGTSGVGTQYF.

As DNA, the CDR3 is TGTGCCACCAGTGTTGGAGAGAACACTGAAGCTTTCTTT. This translates into CATSVGENTEAFF. V and J are TRBV24-1 and TRBJ1-1; D is ambiguous. From germline, CDR1 is KGHDR and CDR2 SFDVKD. CDR3 length: 13 residues. The V gene lost 5 bases and the J gene lost 1 base, with 7 bases spanning the gap.

In its sample, this clone was seen once. The chain links TRBV12-3 or TRBV12-4 to TRBJ1-2; 8 bases match TRBD1. V trimming: 4 bases; J trimming: 9 bases; junction bases outside the gene matches: 7. This CDR3 has 13 residues. DNA for the CDR3: TGTGCCAGCAGTTCCGACAGGGGTAGGAGCTACACCTTC. Translated: CASSSDRGRSYTF.

This chain connects TRBV9 to TRBJ1-1, with D maybe TRBD1 (6 bases). Looked up from germline, CDR1 is SGDLS and CDR2 is YYNGEE. The CDR3 extends over 14 amino acids. V was clipped by 3 bases and J by 4 bases, with 13 bases between them. CDR3 in DNA: TGTGCCAGCAGCGCGGAGGGAGGGGGCACTGAAGCTTTCTTT. Its protein product is CASSAEGGGTEAFF.

The rearrangement links TRBV24-1 to TRBJ2-2, with 8 nucleotides matching TRBD1. The V segment lost 3 bases and the J segment 3 bases; nucleotides outside the gene matches: 5. The germline CDR1 and CDR2 sequences are KGHDR and SFDVKD. The CDR3 loop spans 16 amino acids. The CDR3 nucleotides read TGTGCCACCAGTGATCCGGGGACAGGATACACCGGGGAGCTGTTTTTT. As protein: CATSDPGTGYTGELFF.

The V gene is TRBV13, the J gene TRBJ2-2; no clear D gene. The V gene lost 3 bases and the J gene lost 2 bases, with 13 bases spanning the gap. This CDR3 is built from 16 residues. Germline CDR1 PRHDT, CDR2 FYEKMQ (reference sequence). The CDR3 here is CASSFLGTTNTGELFF. For the CDR3, the DNA is TGTGCCAGCAGCTTCTTAGGCACTACCAACACCGGGGAGCTGTTTTTT.

The CDR3 DNA follows: TGTGCCAGCAGCTCTTTTAACGAGCAGTACTTC. It encodes CASSSFNEQYF. This chain connects TRBV7-2 to TRBJ2-7; unclear D gene. CDR3 size: 11 residues. V dropped 4 bases and J dropped 5 bases, with 6 bases sitting between them. CDR1 is SGHTA and CDR2 is FQGNSA in the germline V gene. Filled out from reference TRBV7-2 and TRBJ2-7, the complete variable domain reads GAGVSQSPSNKVTEKGKDVELRCDPISGHTALYWYRQSLGQGLEFLIYFQGNSAPDKSGLPSDRFSAERTGGSVSTLTIQRTQQEDSAVYLCASSSFNEQYFGPGTRLTVT.

A note on this clone: Other DNA sequences in the same sample also yield this CDR3. The genes are TRBV6-5 and TRBJ1-1, with 7 positions matching TRBD1. CDR3 size: 13 residues. Germline V gene lookup returns CDR1 MNHEY and CDR2 SVGAGI. The J segment lost 1 base and the V segment lost 5 bases, leaving 1 base of the junction unmatched. The CDR3 nucleotides are TGTGCCAGCAGTAGACAGGGGAACACTGAAGCTTTCTTT. It yields the protein CASSRQGNTEAFF.

The chain joins TRBV6-6 to TRBJ2-3; D possibly corresponds to TRBD2 (5 bases). Germline V lookup: CDR1 MNHNY, CDR2 SVGAGI (reference sequence). This CDR3 is 15 amino acids long. The V end lost 2 bases, the J end lost 8 bases, and 17 bases lay between the germline ends. CDR3 DNA sequence: TGTGCCAGCAGTTACGTCAGAATCCCGAGCGGTACGCAGTATTTT. It codes for CASSYVRIPSGTQYF.

The J gene is TRBJ2-7, the V gene TRBV10-3; the D is unclear. The germline gives CDR1 ENHRY, CDR2 SYGVKD. The CDR3 consists of 12 residues. Trimming shortened V by 8 bases and J by 0 bases, and 8 bases separated the two germline ends. The CDR3 DNA reads TGTGCCATCGGGCCATCCTCCTACGAGCAGTACTTC. Its translation: CAIGPSSYEQYF.

V is TRBV19 and J is TRBJ1-2; no clear D gene. V was trimmed by 3 bases and J by 0 bases, leaving 11 bases between them. Germline CDR1 LNHDA, CDR2 SQIVND (reference sequence). The CDR3 loop spans 15 amino acids. CDR3 loop: CASSIWAASNYGYTF. The CDR3 DNA sequence: TGTGCCAGTAGTATTTGGGCAGCCTCTAACTATGGCTACACCTTC.

The chain joins TRBV27 to TRBJ1-1; perhaps TRBD1 as D (5 bases). CDR3 length: 15 amino acids. V lost 6 bases and J 1 base, leaving 15 bases between the germline ends. CDR1 and CDR2 from the germline V gene are MNHEY and SMNVEV (reference sequence). CDR3 in DNA: TGTGCCAGCAGCACCTGGGGACTCAGGAACACTGAAGCTTTCTTT. Amino acid sequence: CASSTWGLRNTEAFF.

The chain uses TRBV30 and TRBJ2-3; D is perhaps TRBD1 (6 bases). This CDR3 is 16 amino acids long. Trimming cost V 1 base and J 4 bases, with 18 bases left between them. Germline CDR1 reads GTSNPN; CDR2 reads SVGIG (reference sequence). The CDR3 nucleotides are TGTGCCTGGAGTGGAGGGGGATTTGGGCTCGCAGATACGCAGTATTTT. Translating gives CAWSGGGFGLADTQYF.

This chain links TRBV29-1 with TRBJ2-6; 11 positions agree with TRBD2. The length of the CDR3 is 16 residues. The V and J ends lost 7 bases and 0 bases, in that order; junction bases with no gene match: 5. Germline CDR1 SQVTM, CDR2 ANQGSEA. For the CDR3, the DNA is TGCAGCGCCTTAGCGGGGGGGTTCTCTGGGGCCAACGTCCTGACTTTC. This encodes CSALAGGFSGANVLTF.

This chain joins TRBV7-2 and TRBJ2-3; 8 bases align to TRBD1. CDR3 length: 15 residues. J lost 4 bases, V lost 4 bases, and 7 bases had no gene match. Germline CDR1 reads SGHTA; CDR2 reads FQGNSA. CDR3 in DNA: TGTGCCAGCAGCTCCAGGACAGGGTACGCAGATACGCAGTATTTT. It translates to CASSSRTGYADTQYF.

The chain recombines TRBV20-1 with TRBJ1-2; no definite D call. Germline CDR1 DFQATT, CDR2 SNEGSKA (reference sequence). Between the trimmed V and J ends, which lost 3 bases and 8 bases, there was a span of 10 bases. The CDR3 length is 11 residues. The CDR3 here is CSASSVPGYTF. In nucleotides, the CDR3 is TGCAGTGCTAGTTCAGTCCCGGGCTACACCTTC.

The rearrangement uses TRBV30 and TRBJ1-1; perhaps TRBD1 as D (5 bases). The CDR3 contains 16 residues. Germline V gene lookup returns CDR1 GTSNPN and CDR2 SVGIG (reference sequence). V was cut by 0 bases and J by 4 bases, with 18 bases left in between. The CDR3 nucleotides read TGTGCCTGGAGTGTACGGACCTCAAGGGGCACCACTGAAGCTTTCTTT. It codes for CAWSVRTSRGTTEAFF. Based on the CDR3 plus reference TRBV30 and TRBJ1-1, the full variable domain is SQTIHQWPATLVQPVGSPLSLECTVEGTSNPNLYWYRQAAGRGLQLLFYSVGIGQISSEVPQNLSASRPQDRQFILSSKKLLLSDSGFYLCAWSVRTSRGTTEAFFGQGTRLTVV.